This TCR beta chain comes out of a study of T cell responses to AZD1222 COVID-19 vaccine. The protocol was immunoSEQ multiplex PCR, while the TCRdb copy is restricted to in-frame clones and leaves out a portion. The profile shows 150,000 or so clones, 80% to 95% of them singletons. Germline lookup yields CDR1 MGHDK and CDR2 SYGVNS. V lost 3 bases and J lost 0, with 19 bases in between. The CDR3 contains 18 residues. Sequenced material: peripheral blood, taken on day 0 of AZD1222 vaccination. The chain recombines TRBV25-1 with TRBJ2-3; maybe TRBD1 (5 bases). The clonotype was recovered from an adult in good health. This CDR3 is CASSDPLPPQVSTDTQYF. In DNA form, the CDR3 reads TGTGCCAGCAGTGACCCCCTACCCCCACAGGTTAGCACAGATACGCAGTATTTT. Full variable domain (outside the CDR3, taken from reference TRBV25-1 and TRBJ2-3): EADIYQTPRYLVIGTGKKITLECSQTMGHDKMYWYQQDPGMELHLIHYSYGVNSTEKGDLSSESTVSRIRTEHFPLTLESARPSHTSQYLCASSDPLPPQVSTDTQYFGPGTRLTVL.